These T cell receptor beta chains were read from a single sample in a study of blood T cells in healthy people across ages. MiXCR was run by TCRdb on the 5' RACE reads, yielding one entry per CDR3 protein. Of about 1.5 million distinct CDR3 sequences detected, less than 45% appear once; the ten largest clones hold around 4%. The sample consisted of blood. The receptors come from a woman between 18 and 29 years old in good health. Both conserved end residues are part of each CDR3. Fields, in order: D gene, V gene, J gene, clone size, CDR3 protein. D genes are given only for firm matches. Where a row states a size, it is once, few, many or the class of an expanded clone; other rows omit it.

d_gene: -
v_gene: TRBV14
j_gene: TRBJ1-1
abundance: few
CDR3aa: CASSRLGRDEAFF

d_gene: -
v_gene: TRBV20-1
j_gene: TRBJ1-2
abundance: -
CDR3aa: CSAPGSGYGYTF

d_gene: TRBD1
v_gene: TRBV12-3/TRBV12-4
j_gene: TRBJ2-5
abundance: -
CDR3aa: CASRMGQGTQETQYF

d_gene: TRBD1
v_gene: TRBV4-1
j_gene: TRBJ2-3
abundance: few
CDR3aa: CASSQSRDRGTDTQYF

d_gene: -
v_gene: TRBV7-9
j_gene: TRBJ2-3
abundance: few
CDR3aa: CASSSELTDTQYF

d_gene: -
v_gene: TRBV27
j_gene: TRBJ1-2
abundance: -
CDR3aa: CASSGDNGYTF

d_gene: -
v_gene: TRBV20-1
j_gene: TRBJ2-3
abundance: -
CDR3aa: CSARRTGTDTQYF

d_gene: TRBD2
v_gene: TRBV7-9
j_gene: -
abundance: few
CDR3aa: CASSPGLAGVNEQYF

d_gene: -
v_gene: TRBV10-3
j_gene: TRBJ1-2
abundance: -
CDR3aa: CAIRSQGPYGYTF

d_gene: TRBD2
v_gene: TRBV4-3
j_gene: TRBJ2-1
abundance: -
CDR3aa: CASSQGLAELISYNEQFF

d_gene: -
v_gene: TRBV7-9
j_gene: TRBJ1-1
abundance: few
CDR3aa: CASRGQGSEAFF

d_gene: -
v_gene: TRBV12-3/TRBV12-4
j_gene: TRBJ2-1
abundance: -
CDR3aa: CASSLGTRQFF

d_gene: -
v_gene: TRBV12-3/TRBV12-4
j_gene: TRBJ2-5
abundance: few
CDR3aa: CASGRAVETQYF

d_gene: TRBD1
v_gene: TRBV12-5
j_gene: TRBJ2-7
abundance: few
CDR3aa: CATHSGTVPYEQYF

d_gene: TRBD2
v_gene: TRBV20-1
j_gene: TRBJ2-3
abundance: -
CDR3aa: CSASPGLAGGYTDTQYF

d_gene: TRBD2
v_gene: TRBV20-1
j_gene: TRBJ2-1
abundance: many
CDR3aa: CSARVEAGGLLSYNEQFF

d_gene: TRBD1
v_gene: TRBV6-6
j_gene: TRBJ2-7
abundance: few
CDR3aa: CASSYSEGQGREQYF

d_gene: -
v_gene: TRBV12-3/TRBV12-4
j_gene: TRBJ2-7
abundance: -
CDR3aa: CASRPGTPQTYEQYF

d_gene: -
v_gene: TRBV4-1
j_gene: TRBJ2-1
abundance: few
CDR3aa: CASSQDSLAADQFF

d_gene: TRBD1
v_gene: TRBV19
j_gene: TRBJ2-1
abundance: -
CDR3aa: CASSSQGAYNEQFF

d_gene: -
v_gene: TRBV28
j_gene: TRBJ2-5
abundance: -
CDR3aa: CASSLGTGWQYF

d_gene: -
v_gene: TRBV5-1
j_gene: TRBJ1-2
abundance: -
CDR3aa: CASSLDGGPGYGYTF

d_gene: TRBD1
v_gene: TRBV7-2
j_gene: TRBJ2-5
abundance: -
CDR3aa: CASSLMGTGGETQYF

d_gene: -
v_gene: TRBV3-1
j_gene: TRBJ2-4
abundance: -
CDR3aa: CASSQAAYGQYF

d_gene: -
v_gene: TRBV12-3/TRBV12-4
j_gene: TRBJ2-2
abundance: -
CDR3aa: CASSFLPDIEGGELFF

d_gene: -
v_gene: TRBV6-5
j_gene: TRBJ1-6
abundance: few
CDR3aa: CASSYLVTDQGRNSPLHF

d_gene: TRBD1
v_gene: TRBV10-3
j_gene: TRBJ2-5
abundance: -
CDR3aa: CAISRQGAETQYF

d_gene: TRBD1
v_gene: TRBV6-6
j_gene: TRBJ2-7
abundance: -
CDR3aa: CASSYQRTGYFSYEQYF

d_gene: -
v_gene: TRBV5-1
j_gene: TRBJ2-1
abundance: -
CDR3aa: CASSFNAEQFF

d_gene: TRBD2
v_gene: TRBV5-1
j_gene: TRBJ2-3
abundance: few
CDR3aa: CASSSPGLAGEVDTQYF

d_gene: -
v_gene: TRBV4-2
j_gene: TRBJ2-2
abundance: -
CDR3aa: CASSQERLGELFF

d_gene: TRBD1
v_gene: TRBV20-1
j_gene: TRBJ1-5
abundance: few
CDR3aa: CSATIGQGASQPQHF

d_gene: TRBD2
v_gene: TRBV15
j_gene: TRBJ2-1
abundance: -
CDR3aa: CATSRAGGSSYNEQFF

d_gene: -
v_gene: TRBV7-7
j_gene: TRBJ1-5
abundance: -
CDR3aa: CAGSLGVSQPQHF

d_gene: -
v_gene: TRBV14
j_gene: TRBJ1-1
abundance: -
CDR3aa: CASSQDGRGRSTEAFF

d_gene: -
v_gene: TRBV4-1
j_gene: -
abundance: few
CDR3aa: CASSHLLDYEQYF

d_gene: TRBD1
v_gene: TRBV20-1
j_gene: TRBJ1-2
abundance: few
CDR3aa: CSATGQGSGVYGYTF

d_gene: -
v_gene: TRBV7-2
j_gene: TRBJ2-5
abundance: few
CDR3aa: CASSPFRLETQYF

d_gene: -
v_gene: TRBV29-1
j_gene: TRBJ2-7
abundance: few
CDR3aa: CSGLGDYEQYF

d_gene: TRBD1
v_gene: TRBV20-1
j_gene: TRBJ1-6
abundance: -
CDR3aa: CSANRGPPHSPLHF

d_gene: -
v_gene: TRBV6-2/TRBV6-3
j_gene: TRBJ2-1
abundance: -
CDR3aa: CASCYRIESEQFF

d_gene: TRBD2
v_gene: TRBV7-9
j_gene: TRBJ2-1
abundance: few
CDR3aa: CASSPSGRRKNEQFF

d_gene: TRBD2
v_gene: TRBV7-2
j_gene: TRBJ2-7
abundance: -
CDR3aa: CASKRTSGISSYEQYF

d_gene: -
v_gene: TRBV6-5
j_gene: TRBJ1-1
abundance: -
CDR3aa: CASSYETDGPEAFF

d_gene: -
v_gene: TRBV7-8
j_gene: TRBJ1-4
abundance: -
CDR3aa: CASSDRGTSEKLFF

d_gene: -
v_gene: TRBV5-6
j_gene: TRBJ1-5
abundance: -
CDR3aa: CASSLWAPNQPQHF

d_gene: TRBD2
v_gene: TRBV20-1
j_gene: TRBJ2-5
abundance: few
CDR3aa: CSASTSGEPQETQYF

d_gene: -
v_gene: TRBV7-2
j_gene: TRBJ2-7
abundance: -
CDR3aa: CASSSMDRSYEQYF

d_gene: TRBD1
v_gene: TRBV10-2
j_gene: TRBJ1-1
abundance: -
CDR3aa: CASNFVMTGAEAFF

d_gene: -
v_gene: TRBV6-2/TRBV6-3
j_gene: -
abundance: -
CDR3aa: CASRPTGSEQYF

d_gene: -
v_gene: TRBV12-3/TRBV12-4
j_gene: TRBJ1-2
abundance: -
CDR3aa: CASTSEAKAYGYTF

d_gene: -
v_gene: TRBV27
j_gene: TRBJ2-4
abundance: -
CDR3aa: CASSFSTLAKNIQYF

d_gene: -
v_gene: TRBV7-9
j_gene: TRBJ1-6
abundance: -
CDR3aa: CASSHPSGSPLHF